Below are 5 T cell receptor beta chains sequenced from a single sample in a study of cytomegalovirus exposure and HLA in healthy donors. The PCR used 60 Vbeta and 13 Jbeta primers. TCRdb's copy holds only in-frame clones and misses some; the assay was immunoSEQ multiplex PCR. The sample holds nearly 200,000 clones, approximately 85% seen once. The sample was PBMCs. Source of these receptors: a woman aged 50 to 60 in good health and CMV-seropositive.

In this sample, this clone turned up once. This chain connects TRBV7-2 to TRBJ2-5; D is uncertain. V lost 5 bases and J 0 bases, leaving 13 bases between the germline ends. Germline loops: CDR1 SGHTA, CDR2 FQGNSA. The CDR3 runs to 15 residues. CDR3 loop: CASSQSRWYQETQYF. DNA of the CDR3: TGTGCCAGCAGCCAGTCCCGATGGTACCAAGAGACCCAGTACTTC.

The chain links TRBV11-3 to TRBJ2-3, with a tentative D call TRBD2 (5 bases). CDR3 length equals 14 residues. CDR1 SGHNT and CDR2 YENEEA come from the germline V gene. V was cut by 4 bases and J by 3 bases, with 11 bases left in between. For the CDR3, the DNA is TGTGCCAGCAGCTATGGGAGTACGACAGATACGCAGTATTTT. Protein: CASSYGSTTDTQYF.

For the CDR3, the DNA is TGTGCCAGCAGCTTAAGCGGGGGCAATCAGCCCCAGCATTTT. Its protein product is CASSLSGGNQPQHF. This rearrangement joins TRBV7-9 to TRBJ1-5; D call uncertain. The CDR3 extends over 14 amino acids. Trimming shortened V by 2 bases and J by 2 bases, and 7 bases separated the two germline ends. Germline CDR1 is SEHNR and CDR2 is FQNEAQ (reference sequence).

The chain carries TRBV19 and TRBJ2-1; tentatively, D is TRBD1 (5 bases). Looked up from germline, CDR1 is LNHDA and CDR2 is SQIVND (reference sequence). This CDR3 region has 15 residues. Deletions cut 6 bases from V and 7 bases from J, with 19 bases between. The CDR3 sequence: CASRGALTGKNEQFF. Written as DNA, the CDR3 is TGTGCCAGTAGAGGGGCCCTCACGGGTAAAAATGAGCAGTTCTTC. Combining the CDR3 with reference TRBV19 and TRBJ2-1 gives the whole variable domain DGGITQSPKYLFRKEGQNVTLSCEQNLNHDAMYWYRQDPGQGLRLIYYSQIVNDFQKGDIAEGYSVSREKKESFPLTVTSAQKNPTAFYLCASRGALTGKNEQFFGPGTRLTVL.

The chain joins TRBV5-1 to TRBJ1-1, with a tentative D call TRBD1 (5 bases). The length of the CDR3 is 15 residues. With 3 bases removed from V and 8 bases from J, the gap between germline ends came to 20 bases. Germline lookup yields CDR1 SGHRS and CDR2 YFSETQ. CDR3 residues: CASSWEDPGSGEAFF. CDR3 bases: TGCGCCAGCAGCTGGGAGGACCCGGGGTCAGGGGAAGCTTTCTTT.